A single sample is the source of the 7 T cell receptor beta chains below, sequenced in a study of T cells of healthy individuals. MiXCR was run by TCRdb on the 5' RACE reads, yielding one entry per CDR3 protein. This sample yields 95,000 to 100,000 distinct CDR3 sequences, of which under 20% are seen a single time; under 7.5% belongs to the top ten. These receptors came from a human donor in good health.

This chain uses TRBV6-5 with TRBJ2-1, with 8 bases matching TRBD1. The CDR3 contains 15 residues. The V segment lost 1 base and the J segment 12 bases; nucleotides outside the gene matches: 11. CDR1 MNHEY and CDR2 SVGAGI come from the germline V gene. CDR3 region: CASSYFRPQGAGQFF. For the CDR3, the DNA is TGTGCCAGCAGTTACTTCCGACCTCAGGGGGCTGGGCAGTTCTTC.

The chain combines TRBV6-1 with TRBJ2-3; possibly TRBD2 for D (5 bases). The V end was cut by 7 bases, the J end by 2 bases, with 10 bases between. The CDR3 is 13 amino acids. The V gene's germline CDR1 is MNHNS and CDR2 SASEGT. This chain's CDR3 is CASTGLVTDTQYF. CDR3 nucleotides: TGTGCCAGCACTGGACTCGTCACAGATACGCAGTATTTT.

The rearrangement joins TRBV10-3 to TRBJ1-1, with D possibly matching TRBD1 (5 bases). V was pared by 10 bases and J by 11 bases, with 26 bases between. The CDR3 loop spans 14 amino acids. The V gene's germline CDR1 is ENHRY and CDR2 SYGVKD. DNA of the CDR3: TGTGCCAGCATTCCCAACGGGGCGCGAAGGAAGGCTTTCTTT. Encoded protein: CASIPNGARRKAFF.

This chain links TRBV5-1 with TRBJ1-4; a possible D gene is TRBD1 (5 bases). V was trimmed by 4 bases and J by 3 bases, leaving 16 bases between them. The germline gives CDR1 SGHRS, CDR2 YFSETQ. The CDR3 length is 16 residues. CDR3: CASSRTGPTANEKLFF. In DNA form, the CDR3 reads TGCGCCAGCAGCAGAACAGGCCCGACAGCTAATGAAAAACTGTTTTTT.

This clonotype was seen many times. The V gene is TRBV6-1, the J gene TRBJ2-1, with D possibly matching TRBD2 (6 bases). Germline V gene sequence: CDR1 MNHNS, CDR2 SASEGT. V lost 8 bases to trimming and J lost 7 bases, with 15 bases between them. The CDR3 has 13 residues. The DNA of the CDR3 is TGTGCCAGCGGGGGGTCCACTTTGAATGAGCAGTTCTTC. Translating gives CASGGSTLNEQFF.

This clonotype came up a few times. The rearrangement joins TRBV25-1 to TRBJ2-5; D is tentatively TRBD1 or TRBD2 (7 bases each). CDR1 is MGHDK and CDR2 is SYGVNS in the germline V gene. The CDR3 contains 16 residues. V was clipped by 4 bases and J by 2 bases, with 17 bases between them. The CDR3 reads CASSAPGEGQQETQYF. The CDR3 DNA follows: TGTGCCAGCAGTGCTCCCGGGGAGGGACAGCAAGAGACCCAGTACTTC.

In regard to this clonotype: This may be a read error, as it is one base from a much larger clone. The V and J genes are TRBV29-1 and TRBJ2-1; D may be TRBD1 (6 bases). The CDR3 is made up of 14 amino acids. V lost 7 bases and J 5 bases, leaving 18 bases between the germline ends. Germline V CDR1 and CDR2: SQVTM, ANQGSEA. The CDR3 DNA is TGCAGCGCGAAAAGGGGGACAAACGACAATGAGCAGTTCTTC. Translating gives CSAKRGTNDNEQFF.